Below, 14 T cell receptor beta chains from the same sample are listed, as sequenced in a study of blood T cell repertoires in COVID-19. Repertoires were generated with immunoSEQ multiplex PCR, while TCRdb's copy carries only in-frame clones and drops some. The table has some 170,000 clones, 90% seen once. Sequenced material: peripheral blood. These receptor sequences come from a man aged 55 to 69 with active or convalescent COVID-19.

CDR3 protein: CASSQVGRSSYNSPLHF. In DNA form, the CDR3 reads TGTGCCAGCAGCCAAGTTGGGAGAAGCTCCTATAATTCACCCCTCCACTTT. V usage is TRBV3-1 (or the pseudogene TRBV3-2) and J usage is TRBJ1-6; D gene unclear. CDR1 is LGHDT and CDR2 is YNNKEL in the germline V gene (reference sequence). There are 17 residues in the CDR3. Trimming shortened V by 1 base and J by 0 bases, and 10 bases separated the two germline ends.

This clone was seen once. This chain uses TRBV4-1 with TRBJ2-2, with 10 positions matching TRBD1. J was trimmed by 7 bases and V by 6 bases; bases with no gene match: 8. Germline lookup yields CDR1 MGHRA and CDR2 YSYEKL. CDR3 length equals 15 residues. In nucleotides, the CDR3 is TGCGCCAGCAGAGAGACAGGGGGCGTTGGCGGGGAGCTGTTTTTT. Protein sequence: CASRETGGVGGELFF.

The V call is TRBV5-6, the J call TRBJ1-5; tentative D call: TRBD1 (5 bases). Germline V gene lookup returns CDR1 SGHDT and CDR2 YYEEEE. V lost 0 bases, J lost 1 base, and 11 bases lay in between. This CDR3 spans 16 amino acids. The DNA of the CDR3 is TGTGCCAGCAGCTTGGGGGGACTCAGCAGCAATCAGCCCCAGCATTTT. This gives the protein CASSLGGLSSNQPQHF.

In regard to this clone: The junction departs from germline at one end; a sequencing error may be responsible. The chain's CDR3 is CASRQGSAGTDTQYF. The CDR3 region has the DNA TGTGCCAGCAGGCAAGGTTCTGCGGGCACAGATACGCAGTATTTT. The chain links TRBV3-1 (or the pseudogene TRBV3-2) to TRBJ2-3, with D uncertain. The germline gives CDR1 LGHDT, CDR2 YNNKEL (reference sequence). The CDR3 is made up of 15 amino acids.

The rearrangement links TRBV10-3 to TRBJ1-1; the D is unclear. Germline loops: CDR1 ENHRY, CDR2 SYGVKD. The CDR3 loop spans 15 amino acids. V lost 3 bases to trimming and J lost 7 bases, with 18 bases between them. Here the CDR3 DNA reads TGTGCCATCAGTGATCCCCGCGGGTTTGCGGATGAAGCTTTCTTT. Translation: CAISDPRGFADEAFF.

The CDR3 sequence is CASSLSGGGGTYEQYF. The CDR3 DNA reads TGTGCCAGCAGTTTGAGCGGGGGCGGGGGTACCTACGAGCAGTACTTC. The chain combines TRBV6-5 with TRBJ2-7; TRBD2 matches at 8 bases. V trimming: 4 bases; J trimming: 2 bases; junction bases outside the gene matches: 10. Germline V CDR1 and CDR2: MNHEY, SVGAGI. This CDR3 is 16 amino acids long.

This chain links TRBV5-8 with TRBJ1-1; D gene ambiguous. Germline CDR1 reads SGHTS; CDR2 reads YDEGEE. The CDR3 contains 15 residues. V was pared by 0 bases and J by 2 bases, with 11 bases between. The CDR3: CASSLEYPLNTEAFF. DNA for the CDR3: TGTGCCAGCAGCTTGGAGTACCCCCTAAACACTGAAGCTTTCTTT.

The chain uses TRBV30 and TRBJ2-7, with D perhaps matching TRBD2 (6 bases). The germline gives CDR1 GTSNPN, CDR2 SVGIG (reference sequence). Trimming removed 3 bases at V and 3 bases at J, with 18 bases between. This CDR3 region has 15 residues. CDR3 nucleotide sequence: TGTGCCTGGAGCAGAGGGAGCGGGCGATTCTACGAGCAGTACTTC. Its protein is CAWSRGSGRFYEQYF.

DNA of the CDR3: TGTGCCATCACTCCTAACCGGGGGGACCACAATGAGCAGTTCTTC. Protein: CAITPNRGDHNEQFF. This rearrangement joins TRBV10-3 to TRBJ2-1; 7 positions match TRBD2. The CDR3 spans 15 residues. Trimming at V came to 7 bases and at J to 5 bases, leaving 11 bases not matched to a gene. Germline V CDR1 and CDR2: ENHRY, SYGVKD.

This clone was found a few times. V is TRBV12-3 or TRBV12-4 and J is TRBJ2-7; weak D call: TRBD1 (6 bases). V lost 6 bases and J lost 9, with 15 bases in between. CDR3 length equals 12 residues. CDR3 in amino acids: CASSRQQGGQYF. DNA for the CDR3: TGTGCCAGCAGCCGCCAACAGGGTGGGCAGTACTTC.

V and J are TRBV25-1 and TRBJ1-2; D is unresolved. The CDR3 is 15 amino acids. The V gene lost 3 bases and the J gene lost 3 bases, with 14 bases spanning the gap. CDR1 is MGHDK, CDR2 SYGVNS, per germline. Here the CDR3 DNA reads TGTGCCAGCAGTGACCGGCCCGGGAGGGACTATGGCTACACCTTC. Protein product: CASSDRPGRDYGYTF.

The chain uses TRBV11-3 and TRBJ1-1; no clear D. Germline V gene lookup returns CDR1 SGHNT and CDR2 YENEEA. V was trimmed by 6 bases and J by 4 bases, leaving 12 bases between them. This CDR3 has 13 residues. The CDR3, as DNA: TGTGCCAGCAGTCTAGCGGGGTTCACTGAAGCTTTCTTT. Its translation: CASSLAGFTEAFF.

This chain joins TRBV19 and TRBJ2-1, with D perhaps matching TRBD1 (5 bases). V was trimmed by 4 bases and J by 0 bases, leaving 16 bases between them. The CDR3 loop spans 17 amino acids. The germline CDR1 and CDR2 sequences are LNHDA and SQIVND (reference sequence). CDR3 nucleotide sequence: TGTGCCAGTAGTACCCCTCGAGGTGACAGCTCCTACAATGAGCAGTTCTTC. It encodes CASSTPRGDSSYNEQFF.

The chain links TRBV18 to TRBJ2-2, with D possibly being TRBD1 (5 bases). CDR3 length: 15 amino acids. Germline assignment: CDR1 KGHSH and CDR2 LQKENI. V shed 2 bases and J shed 7 bases, with 14 bases lying between them. This chain's CDR3 is CASSPIPTGDGELFF. The CDR3, as DNA: TGTGCCAGCTCACCAATTCCCACAGGAGACGGGGAGCTGTTTTTT.